Below, one TCR beta chain is given with its context. The data derive from a study of PD-1 blockade in classical Hodgkin lymphoma. The patients all showed relapse after autologous stem cell transplantation, while their brentuximab vedotin exposure varied. Profiling relied on immunoSEQ multiplex PCR, and the TCRdb table lists in-frame clones only, not all of them. The sample has 12,000 to 15,000 clones; 85% to 90% are singletons. Trimming cost V 0 bases and J 4 bases; bases outside gene matches: 3. Germline lookup yields CDR1 MGHRA and CDR2 YSYEKL. This CDR3 has 14 amino acids. The input for sequencing was peripheral blood mononuclear cells (PBMCs), taken at baseline. The V gene is TRBV4-1, the J gene TRBJ2-7; TRBD1 matches 7 bases. The receptor was derived from a human donor with classical Hodgkin lymphoma. The CDR3 nucleotides read TGCGCCAGCAGCCAAGACGGGACAGAATACGAGCAGTACTTC. It specifies CASSQDGTEYEQYF.